The 20 T cell receptor beta chains reported below all come from one sample, sequenced in a study of blood T cells in healthy people across ages. Alongside a J-beta primer mix, a sample-barcoded 5' primer served in a second PCR lasting roughly 6 to 12 cycles. TCRdb analysed the 5' RACE reads with MiXCR anew, one entry per CDR3 protein. The table shows more than 1,400,000 distinct CDR3 sequences, with roughly 40% occurring only once. The sample consisted of blood. These receptors came from a young woman in good health.

This clonotype has only a few counts. The genes are TRBV7-2 and TRBJ2-7, with a possible D match to TRBD2 (6 bases). The CDR3 spans 14 residues. V gave up 0 bases and J gave up 7 bases, with 13 bases separating them. Germline loops: CDR1 SGHTA, CDR2 FQGNSA. The CDR3 spells CASSLATSSGEQYF. The CDR3 bases are TGTGCCAGCAGCTTAGCGACTAGTTCGGGAGAGCAGTACTTC.

The V call is TRBV6-6, the J call TRBJ2-2; D is perhaps TRBD2 (5 bases). Germline loops: CDR1 MNHNY, CDR2 SVGAGI (reference sequence). CDR3 length: 15 residues. V was clipped by 4 bases and J by 2 bases, with 11 bases between them. The CDR3 loop is CASSFGETNTGELFF. Here the CDR3 DNA reads TGTGCCAGCAGTTTCGGGGAGACTAACACCGGGGAGCTGTTTTTT.

V usage is TRBV3-1 and J usage is TRBJ2-3; 9 bases match TRBD1. V lost 0 bases to trimming and J lost 4 bases; unmatched junction nucleotides: 8. Germline-derived CDR1 and CDR2 are LGHDT and YNNKEL (reference sequence). This CDR3 is 17 amino acids long. The CDR3, as DNA: TGTGCCAGCAGCCAAGATAAAGGGACAGGGTATCCAGATACGCAGTATTTT. As protein: CASSQDKGTGYPDTQYF.

Here the CDR3 DNA reads TGTGCCAGCAGCTCCCGGGAGGGGGAAGAGTATGAAAAACTGTTTTTT. Residues: CASSSREGEEYEKLFF. The rearrangement uses TRBV6-1 and TRBJ1-4; D is perhaps TRBD1 (6 bases). This CDR3 is built from 16 residues. Germline V gene sequence: CDR1 MNHNS, CDR2 SASEGT. V shed 6 bases and J shed 6 bases, with 20 bases lying between them.

Only a few counts were recorded for this clonotype. The chain uses TRBV7-9 and TRBJ2-3; 13 bases align to TRBD2. The CDR3 contains 18 residues. Germline V CDR1 and CDR2: SEHNR, FQNEAQ (reference sequence). V trimming: 5 bases; J trimming: 2 bases; junction bases outside the gene matches: 10. The CDR3 sequence is CASSKTRTSGGLTDTQYF. CDR3 nucleotides: TGTGCCAGCAGCAAAACCCGGACTAGCGGGGGCCTCACAGATACGCAGTATTTT.

The genes are TRBV4-2 and TRBJ2-1; 16 nucleotides line up with TRBD2. J gave up 8 bases and V 4 bases, and 11 bases lay outside the gene matches. Per the germline V gene, CDR1 is LGHNA and CDR2 is YNFKEQ. The CDR3 totals 18 residues. The CDR3 nucleotides read TGTGCCAGCAGCCCCGGGACTAGCGGGAGGGCGCAGAGCGATGAGCAGTTCTTC. Its protein is CASSPGTSGRAQSDEQFF.

This chain links TRBV27 with TRBJ2-1; maybe TRBD2 (5 bases). V dropped 0 bases and J dropped 5 bases, with 11 bases sitting between them. Germline lookup yields CDR1 MNHEY and CDR2 SMNVEV (reference sequence). CDR3 length: 15 amino acids. CDR3 sequence (DNA): TGTGCCAGCAGTTTATCCCCCCAGCGGCACAATGAGCAGTTCTTC. Residues: CASSLSPQRHNEQFF.

The V call is TRBV18, the J call TRBJ2-4; no firm D call. The tail of the sequence fits TRBJ2-5 better, so the J call may be wrong. This CDR3 is 13 amino acids long. Germline CDR1 KGHSH, CDR2 LQKENI. The CDR3 DNA sequence: TGTGCCAGCTCACCGGCGATCGTCGAGACCCAGTACTTC. This encodes CASSPAIVETQYF.

J is TRBJ2-1 and V is TRBV20-1; TRBD2 matches at 13 bases. V was pared by 0 bases and J by 5 bases, with 7 bases of the junction left unmatched. The CDR3 runs to 17 residues. The germline gives CDR1 DFQATT, CDR2 SNEGSKA (reference sequence). DNA of the CDR3: TGCAGTGCTAGAGATTCCCCCGGGACTAGCGGGAACAATGAGCAGTTCTTC. This gives the protein CSARDSPGTSGNNEQFF.

The chain recombines TRBV29-1 with TRBJ2-5; D not resolved. The length of the CDR3 is 13 residues. CDR1 is SQVTM and CDR2 is ANQGSEA in the germline V gene. The V and J ends lost 1 base and 5 bases respectively, with 11 bases between them. CDR3 DNA: TGCAGCGTTGAAGGCCGGGTTGGGGAGACCCAGTACTTC. Translation gives CSVEGRVGETQYF.

This sequence joins TRBV7-8 and TRBJ1-5; no reliable D call. Germline V gene data show CDR1 as SGHVS and CDR2 as FQNEAQ. The V end lost 1 base, the J end lost 7 bases, and 14 bases lay between the germline ends. The CDR3 runs 15 residues. For the CDR3, the DNA is TGTGCCAGCAGCTTAGAGGTTCTCCTCGGACAGCCCCAGCATTTT. As protein: CASSLEVLLGQPQHF.

This chain connects TRBV2 to TRBJ2-3, with D perhaps given as TRBD1 or TRBD2 (5 bases each). There are 16 residues in the CDR3. In germline, CDR1 is SNHLY, CDR2 FYNNEI. V was cut by 9 bases and J by 0 bases, with 19 bases left in between. CDR3 amino acids: CARGRRRPKSTDTQYF. The DNA of the CDR3 is TGTGCCAGGGGACGCAGGAGGCCGAAGAGCACAGATACGCAGTATTTT.

This clonotype was detected only once. V is TRBV5-1 and J is TRBJ1-2; perhaps TRBD1 as D (6 bases). The CDR3 has 16 amino acids. Trimming removed 3 bases from V and 1 base from J, with 16 bases in between. The germline CDR1 and CDR2 sequences are SGHRS and YFSETQ. CDR3: CASSSGTPPFNYGYTF. The CDR3 bases are TGCGCCAGCAGCTCCGGGACACCACCTTTTAACTATGGCTACACCTTC.

A few counts support this clonotype. This chain links TRBV29-1 with TRBJ1-2; no clear D. Germline V gene data show CDR1 as SQVTM and CDR2 as ANQGSEA. This CDR3 spans 11 amino acids. V was cut by 5 bases and J by 1 base, with 5 bases left in between. In nucleotides, the CDR3 is TGCAGCGTTCTCCATAACTATGGCTACACCTTC. This codes for CSVLHNYGYTF.

This clonotype was counted only a few times. The chain uses TRBV30 and TRBJ2-4; D not certain. The J call may not be correct, given that the DNA end is closer to TRBJ2-7. Germline CDR1 is GTSNPN and CDR2 is SVGIG (reference sequence). This CDR3 is 12 amino acids long. The CDR3 sequence is CAWSVAPREQYF. CDR3 nucleotide sequence: TGTGCCTGGAGTGTAGCACCTCGCGAGCAGTACTTC.

The rearrangement joins TRBV5-5 to TRBJ2-5, with 14 bases aligning to TRBD2. The CDR3 totals 16 residues. Germline CDR1 and CDR2: SGHKS and YYEKEE (reference sequence). J gave up 4 bases and V 4 bases, and 6 bases lay outside the gene matches. This chain's CDR3 is CASSTGLAGASETQYF. The CDR3 coding sequence is TGTGCCAGCAGCACGGGACTAGCGGGAGCATCAGAGACCCAGTACTTC.

The rearrangement joins TRBV10-3 to TRBJ1-2; 7 nucleotides match TRBD1. V lost 9 bases, J lost 6 bases, and 7 bases stayed unmatched. The germline CDR1 and CDR2 sequences are ENHRY and SYGVKD. This CDR3 has 12 residues. Here the CDR3 reads CAIQGVKDGYTF. CDR3 bases: TGTGCCATTCAGGGGGTAAAGGATGGCTACACCTTC.

This clonotype was counted a few times. The rearrangement uses TRBV7-2 and TRBJ2-7; the match to TRBD2 covers 10 bases. Germline V gene data show CDR1 as SGHTA and CDR2 as FQGNSA. The CDR3 contains 15 residues. The V segment lost 5 bases and the J segment 1 base; nucleotides outside the gene matches: 5. The CDR3 coding sequence is TGTGCCAGCAGCGGTACTAGCGGGACTTCCTACGAGCAGTACTTC. The encoded protein is CASSGTSGTSYEQYF.

V is TRBV2 and J is TRBJ2-5, with D hard to call. The CDR3 covers 13 residues. V was cut by 4 bases and J by 10 bases, with 16 bases left in between. Germline V lookup: CDR1 SNHLY, CDR2 FYNNEI. The CDR3 coding sequence is TGTGCCAGCAGTGTAGGGCTGGTTGGTGGCCAGTACTTC. Translated, it gives CASSVGLVGGQYF.

CDR3 coding DNA: TGTGCCAGCAGTGCGAGCTCGTTCTACGAGCAGTACTTC. Its translation is CASSASSFYEQYF. This sequence joins TRBV2 and TRBJ2-7; no definite D call. CDR1 is SNHLY, CDR2 FYNNEI, per germline. This CDR3 is 13 amino acids long. Trimming removed 4 bases at V and 3 bases at J, with 10 bases between. Looking up the rest from reference TRBV2 and TRBJ2-7 gives the full variable domain: EPEVTQTPSHQVTQMGQEVILRCVPISNHLYFYWYRQILGQKVEFLVSFYNNEISEKSEIFDDQFSVERPDGSNFTLKIRSTKLEDSAMYFCASSASSFYEQYFGPGTRLTVT.